This T cell receptor (beta chain) was sequenced for a study of Graves' ophthalmopathy and Graves' hyperthyroidism. The study, taken as a whole, reports: Ophthalmopathy versus stable hyperthyroidism: 13-signature model gave roughly 88% sensitivity, 81.08% specificity. Ophthalmopathy progression was predicted with around 71% sensitivity and approximately 72% specificity.

Researchers took RNA transcripts and amplified TCR beta CDR3 regions from them. Amplification began with first-round RT-PCR using HTBI primers, then second-round multiplex PCR was performed. MiXCR, run by TCRdb on the multiplex PCR reads, gives a single entry per CDR3 protein. Of 500,000 to 600,000 distinct CDR3 sequences in the sample, under 45% are singletons; the top ten hold around 4%. Concerning this clonotype itself: What it recognizes is unknown.

Germline CDR1 reads SQVTM; CDR2 reads ANQGSEA. CDR3 length: 13 amino acids. Trimming stripped 7 bases from V and 5 bases from J, with 17 bases between. The sequence was obtained from an adult man with Graves' hyperthyroidism. The gene calls are TRBV29-1 and TRBJ1-2, with D possibly matching TRBD1 (6 bases). Sequenced sample: peripheral blood or thyroid tissue (not recorded which). The CDR3 DNA reads as TGCAGCGGGACAATGACAGGACTTTATGGCTACACCTTC. It specifies CSGTMTGLYGYTF.